The present entry profiles one TCR beta chain with its context. Its antigen is unknown. Each cell subset's genomic DNA was divided evenly among several immunoSEQ plates. Sequencing used immunoSEQ multiplex PCR; TCRdb keeps in-frame clones, though not all of them. The sample lists some 2.1 million clones, roughly 95% occurring once. In the naive CD8 group, cells lacked CD45RO and were positively selected for CCR7, so terminally differentiated effector memory CD45RA+ cells were left out. This entry belongs to a study of shared clonotypes between healthy human individuals. General study findings and limits: Collection of samples was limited to blood; tissue repertoires likely differ. Naive CD4 clonotype sharing across a handful of donors was about 5.3%.

Trimming took 3 bases from V and 8 from J; bases not matched to a gene: 0. Germline CDR1 is SGHDT and CDR2 is YYEEEE. The CDR3 has 12 amino acids. The chain is built from TRBV5-6 and TRBJ2-1; 9 bases align to TRBD1. Sequencing was performed on naive CD8+ T cells sorted from blood. This clonotype was sampled from a man aged 18 to 30 in good health. The CDR3 DNA is TGTGCCAGCAGCTGGACAGGGGATGAGCAGTTCTTC. Translation: CASSWTGDEQFF.